Listed here is a single TCR beta chain. Its antigen is currently unknown. Elective cesarean births at about 35-41 weeks, without labor or membrane rupture, supplied the cord blood. Live Annexin V-negative naive CD3+CD8+CD45RA+CCR7+ T cells were sorted. These data come from a study of naive CD8 T cells in extremely preterm neonates. Regarding the study as a whole: Preterm infants showed shorter CDR3s, fewer N additions and less trimming than older groups. Productive template counts varied among preterm samples, a noted limitation.

Sequencing used immunoSEQ multiplex PCR; TCRdb keeps in-frame clones, though not all of them. The sample records some 6,100 clones, 95% to 99% being singletons. V was pared by 6 bases and J by 0 bases, with 11 bases between. Germline V lookup: CDR1 MGHRA, CDR2 YSYEKL. The CDR3 spans 14 residues. The sequence was obtained from a newborn in good health. The sequencing input was naive CD8+ T cells from cord blood. The rearrangement uses TRBV4-1 and TRBJ1-2; D is possibly TRBD1 (5 bases). The chain's CDR3 is CASSYRLSNYGYTF. CDR3 DNA: TGCGCCAGCAGTTACAGGCTCTCTAACTATGGCTACACCTTC.